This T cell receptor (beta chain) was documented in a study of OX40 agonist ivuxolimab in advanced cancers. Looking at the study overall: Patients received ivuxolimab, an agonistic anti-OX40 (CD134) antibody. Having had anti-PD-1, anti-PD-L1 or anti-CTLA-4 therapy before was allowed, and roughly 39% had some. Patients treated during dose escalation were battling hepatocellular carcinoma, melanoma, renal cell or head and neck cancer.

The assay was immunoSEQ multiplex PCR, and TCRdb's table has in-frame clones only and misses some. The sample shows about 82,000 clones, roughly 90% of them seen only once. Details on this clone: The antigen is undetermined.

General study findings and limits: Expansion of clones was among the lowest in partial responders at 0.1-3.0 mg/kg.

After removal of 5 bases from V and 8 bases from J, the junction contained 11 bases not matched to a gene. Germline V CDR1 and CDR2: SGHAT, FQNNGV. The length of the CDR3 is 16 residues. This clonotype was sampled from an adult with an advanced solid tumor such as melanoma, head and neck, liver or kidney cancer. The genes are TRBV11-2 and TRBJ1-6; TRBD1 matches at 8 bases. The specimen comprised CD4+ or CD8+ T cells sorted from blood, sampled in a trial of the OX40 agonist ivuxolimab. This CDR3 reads CASSVGQGHIDSPLHF. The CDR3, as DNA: TGTGCCAGCAGCGTAGGACAGGGACATATCGATTCACCCCTCCACTTT.